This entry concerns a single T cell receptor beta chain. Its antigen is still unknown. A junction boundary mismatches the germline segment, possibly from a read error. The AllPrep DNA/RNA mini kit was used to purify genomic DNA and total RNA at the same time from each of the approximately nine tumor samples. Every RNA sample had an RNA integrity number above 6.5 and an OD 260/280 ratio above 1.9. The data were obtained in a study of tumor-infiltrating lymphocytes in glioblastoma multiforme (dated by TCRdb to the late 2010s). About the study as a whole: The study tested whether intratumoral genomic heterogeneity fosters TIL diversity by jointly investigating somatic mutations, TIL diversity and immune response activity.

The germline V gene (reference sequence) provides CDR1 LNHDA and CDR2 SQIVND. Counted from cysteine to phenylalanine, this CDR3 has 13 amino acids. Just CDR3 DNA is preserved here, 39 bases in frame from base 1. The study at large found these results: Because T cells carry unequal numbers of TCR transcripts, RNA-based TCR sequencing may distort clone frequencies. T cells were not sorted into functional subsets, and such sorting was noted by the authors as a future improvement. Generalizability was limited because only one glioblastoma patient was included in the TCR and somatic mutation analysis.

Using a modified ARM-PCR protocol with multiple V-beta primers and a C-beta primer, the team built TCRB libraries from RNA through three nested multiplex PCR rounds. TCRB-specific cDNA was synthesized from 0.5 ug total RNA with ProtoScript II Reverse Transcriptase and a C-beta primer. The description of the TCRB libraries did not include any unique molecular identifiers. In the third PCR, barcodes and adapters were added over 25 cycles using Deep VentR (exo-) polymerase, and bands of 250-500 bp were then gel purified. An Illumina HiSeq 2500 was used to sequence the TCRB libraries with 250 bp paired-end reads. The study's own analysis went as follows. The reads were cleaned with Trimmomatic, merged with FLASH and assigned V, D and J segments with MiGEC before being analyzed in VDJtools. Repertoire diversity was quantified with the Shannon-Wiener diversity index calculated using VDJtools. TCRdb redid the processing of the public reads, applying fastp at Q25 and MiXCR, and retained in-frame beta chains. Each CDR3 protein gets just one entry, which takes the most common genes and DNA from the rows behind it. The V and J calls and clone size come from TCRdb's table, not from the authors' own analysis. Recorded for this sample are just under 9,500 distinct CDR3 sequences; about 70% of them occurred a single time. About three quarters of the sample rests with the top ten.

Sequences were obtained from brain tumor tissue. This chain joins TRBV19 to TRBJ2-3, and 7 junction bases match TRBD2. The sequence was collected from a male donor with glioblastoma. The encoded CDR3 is CASSGRTADTQYF. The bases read TGTGCCAGTAGCGGGAGGACCGCAGATACACAGTATTTT.